This T cell receptor beta chain was profiled in a study of cytomegalovirus exposure and HLA in healthy donors. PCR was performed using 60 Vbeta and 13 Jbeta primers. Repertoires were generated with immunoSEQ multiplex PCR, while TCRdb's copy carries only in-frame clones and drops some. The sample comprises 90,000 to 150,000 clones, over 60% of which are singletons, and 8.2% rests with the top ten. Germline loops: CDR1 LGHNA, CDR2 YNFKEQ. Trimming removed 0 bases at V and 7 bases at J, with 13 bases between. The CDR3 totals 14 residues. This sequence was found in a woman aged 40 to 55 in good health and CMV-seropositive. This chain uses TRBV4-2 with TRBJ2-7; D is perhaps TRBD2 (7 bases). The source material was PBMCs. The CDR3 loop reads CASSQEVRGGEQYF. The CDR3 nucleotides are TGTGCCAGCAGCCAAGAAGTAAGGGGGGGAGAGCAGTACTTC.